The following is a TCR beta chain sequence with its context. Other DNA sequences in the same sample also yield this CDR3. The data were taken from a study of control samples from healthy donors and cancer patients. Using immunoSEQ multiplex PCR, the repertoire was profiled, and TCRdb retains in-frame clones only, with some absent. The sample shows about 170,000 clones, around 90% of them seen only once. This sequence originates from a woman in her 40s in good health. The sample taken for sequencing was blood.

CDR3 sequence (DNA): TGTGCCAGCAGCCAAGATGCAGGGGACTATGGCTACACCTTC. This codes for CASSQDAGDYGYTF. This chain connects TRBV3-1 (or the pseudogene TRBV3-2) to TRBJ1-2; tentatively, D is TRBD1 (6 bases). The V gene's germline CDR1 is LGHDT and CDR2 YNNKEL (reference sequence). The CDR3 consists of 14 residues. V lost 0 bases, J lost 3 bases, and 8 bases lay in between.